What follows is one T cell receptor (beta chain) and its context. This entry is derived from a study of graft-versus-host responses after intestinal transplantation. Germline V CDR1 and CDR2: SGHRS, YFSETQ. The CDR3 is 14 residues long. V shed 4 bases and J 1 base; nucleotides not matched to a gene: 4. Time point in this sample: postoperative day 105 after intestinal transplantation (dayNNNN = postoperative day). Some clones are missing from TCRdb's copy, which holds only in-frame ones; the method was immunoSEQ multiplex PCR. In the table there are 12,000 or so clones, approximately 91% of which are singletons.

The receptor's source is a human patient who received an intestinal transplant, so some T cells may come from the graft donor. J is TRBJ1-1 and V is TRBV5-1; 7 nucleotides line up with TRBD1. The starting material was PBMCs, obtained 105 days after intestinal transplantation. In DNA form, the CDR3 reads TGCGCCAGCAGCACGGGACAGCCGAACACTGAAGCTTTCTTT. Its protein product is CASSTGQPNTEAFF.